This T cell receptor (beta chain) derives from a study of control samples from healthy donors and cancer patients. V lost 2 bases and J 3 bases, leaving 14 bases between the germline ends. Germline loops: CDR1 MNHEY, CDR2 SMNVEV (reference sequence). The CDR3 is 16 residues long. Here immunoSEQ multiplex PCR was the method, and the copy in TCRdb shows in-frame clones only, minus some. The sample carries 120,000 or so clones, 80% to 90% recorded once. This sequence was found in a man aged 55 to 70 in good health. The sequenced sample consisted of blood. The chain is built from TRBV27 and TRBJ1-3, with D maybe TRBD1 (5 bases). CDR3 nucleotide sequence: TGTGCCAGCAGTTTAGGCGGGGCGAGAGTTGGAAACACCATATATTTT. It translates to CASSLGGARVGNTIYF.